The 22 T cell receptor beta chains below all came from one sample that was sequenced in a study of cytomegalovirus exposure and HLA in healthy donors. PCR involved 60 Vbeta and 13 Jbeta primers. Generated by immunoSEQ multiplex PCR, the TCRdb table keeps only in-frame clones and is missing some. The table includes some 20,000 clones, approximately 80% detected once. The sample comprised PBMCs. The receptor source for this set is a human donor in good health.

The chain employs TRBV6-5 and TRBJ2-5; D is possibly TRBD2 (6 bases). Deletions cut 5 bases from V and 0 bases from J, with 13 bases between. The CDR3 consists of 15 residues. Germline loops: CDR1 MNHEY, CDR2 SVGAGI. This chain's CDR3 is CASSAGRRHQETQYF. The CDR3 DNA follows: TGTGCCAGCAGTGCGGGACGAAGGCACCAAGAGACCCAGTACTTC.

The chain uses TRBV7-9 and TRBJ1-4; no definite D call. Looked up from germline, CDR1 is SEHNR and CDR2 is FQNEAQ (reference sequence). CDR3 length equals 13 residues. Trimming removed 3 bases from V and 8 bases from J, with 10 bases in between. CDR3 DNA sequence: TGTGCCAGCAGCTTTGGAGGGTGGGAAAAACTGTTTTTT. Translated, it gives CASSFGGWEKLFF. Using reference TRBV7-9 and TRBJ1-4 for the parts outside the CDR3, the full variable domain is DTGVSQNPRHKITKRGQNVTFRCDPISEHNRLYWYRQTLGQGPEFLTYFQNEAQLEKSRLLSDRFSAERPKGSFSTLEIQRTEQGDSAMYLCASSFGGWEKLFFGSGTQLSVL.

The gene calls are TRBV18 and TRBJ1-2; no clear D. CDR1 and CDR2 (germline): KGHSH, LQKENI. The length of the CDR3 is 13 residues. The V end lost 3 bases, the J end lost 2 bases, and 7 bases lay between the germline ends. CDR3 bases: TGTGCCAGCTCACCTGGCAGAAACTATGGCTACACCTTC. Translating it yields CASSPGRNYGYTF.

V and J are TRBV25-1 and TRBJ2-1; D not resolved. The V and J ends lost 1 base and 8 bases respectively, with 12 bases between them. From germline, CDR1 is MGHDK and CDR2 SYGVNS. The length of the CDR3 is 14 residues. The CDR3 DNA reads TGTGCCAGCAGTGAATCAGACTGGTGGGATGAGCAGTTCTTC. Amino acids: CASSESDWWDEQFF.

The V call is TRBV10-2, the J call TRBJ2-1; D is unresolved. The germline V gene encodes CDR1 WSHSY and CDR2 SAAADI. V was trimmed by 0 bases and J by 7 bases, leaving 10 bases between them. This CDR3 contains 14 residues. The CDR3 nucleotides read TGCGCCAGCAGTGAGTCTGGAATGAGGAATGAGCAGTTCTTC. This encodes CASSESGMRNEQFF.

The rearrangement uses TRBV5-6 and TRBJ2-7, with TRBD1 matching 7 bases. The ends lost 4 bases at V and 5 bases at J; junction bases unmatched: 9. Per the germline V gene, CDR1 is SGHDT and CDR2 is YYEEEE. The CDR3 spans 14 residues. The CDR3 bases are TGTGCCAGCAGCAGACAGGGTCCGAGAGACGAGCAGTACTTC. Translation: CASSRQGPRDEQYF.

This chain uses TRBV10-2 with TRBJ2-2, with D maybe TRBD2 (5 bases). Looked up from germline, CDR1 is WSHSY and CDR2 is SAAADI. This CDR3 region has 15 residues. V lost 9 bases and J lost 5, with 19 bases in between. Here the CDR3 DNA reads TGCGCCAGTACGTTCTTGAGGGCGAGTACCGGGGAGCTGTTTTTT. Translated, it gives CASTFLRASTGELFF.

The gene calls are TRBV4-2 and TRBJ1-5; D remains ambiguous. The V gene lost 0 bases and the J gene lost 6 bases, with 6 bases spanning the gap. This CDR3 has 13 amino acids. Germline V CDR1 and CDR2: LGHNA, YNFKEQ. CDR3 protein: CASSQDLFQPQHF. CDR3 coding DNA: TGTGCCAGCAGCCAAGATCTTTTTCAGCCCCAGCATTTT.

The chain links TRBV19 to TRBJ1-2, with 7 bases fitting TRBD1. The length of the CDR3 is 14 residues. V lost 3 bases and J lost 5; bases outside the gene matches: 6. Germline V gene data show CDR1 as LNHDA and CDR2 as SQIVND (reference sequence). DNA of the CDR3: TGTGCCAGTAGTATGAGGGGGCGCGGGTATGGCTACACCTTC. Translated, it gives CASSMRGRGYGYTF.

This clone was detected only once. The chain links TRBV19 to TRBJ1-1; D perhaps matches TRBD1 (6 bases). Trimming left V 6 bases short and J 4 bases short, with 9 bases between. In germline, CDR1 is LNHDA, CDR2 SQIVND (reference sequence). This CDR3 spans 12 amino acids. The DNA for the CDR3 is TGTGCCAGTAGCACAGGGAGCACTGAAGCTTTCTTT. As protein: CASSTGSTEAFF.

The chain recombines TRBV4-3 with TRBJ1-2; TRBD1 matches 9 bases. The V and J ends lost 3 bases and 8 bases, in that order; junction bases with no gene match: 7. The CDR3 extends over 14 amino acids. Germline V CDR1 and CDR2: LGHNA, YSLEER. CDR3 sequence reads: CASSQGQGAGGYTF. In nucleotides, the CDR3 is TGCGCCAGCAGCCAGGGACAGGGAGCGGGGGGCTACACCTTC.

The chain joins TRBV4-1 to TRBJ2-7, with TRBD1 identical over 7 bases. V trimming: 5 bases; J trimming: 4 bases; junction bases outside the gene matches: 14. Germline V gene lookup returns CDR1 MGHRA and CDR2 YSYEKL. The CDR3 is 16 residues long. The CDR3, as DNA: TGCGCCAGCAGCTGGACAGGCCCTCACGATTCATACGAGCAGTACTTC. Translated, it gives CASSWTGPHDSYEQYF.

V and J are TRBV7-6 and TRBJ2-7, with TRBD2 matching over 10 bases. Germline V gives CDR1 SGHVS, CDR2 FNYEAQ. V dropped 1 base and J dropped 5; count of bases not matched to a gene: 8. The CDR3 runs 16 residues. For the CDR3, the DNA is TGTGCCAGCAGCTTAGTAGCTAGCGGGAGACTAGACGAGCAGTACTTC. It codes for CASSLVASGRLDEQYF.

The rearrangement links TRBV6-1 to TRBJ2-7; 7 nucleotides agree with TRBD2. Losses at the gene ends were 8 bases for V and 3 bases for J; bases not matched to a gene: 4. The CDR3 runs to 12 residues. CDR1 and CDR2 from the germline V gene are MNHNS and SASEGT. In DNA form, the CDR3 reads TGTGCCAGCGGGAGGGCCAGCTACGAGCAGTACTTC. Residues: CASGRASYEQYF.

This sequence joins TRBV5-1 and TRBJ1-2; TRBD1 matches at 7 bases. CDR1 is SGHRS, CDR2 YFSETQ, per germline. This CDR3 has 13 amino acids. V was clipped by 0 bases and J by 6 bases; unmatched bases: 2. The CDR3 DNA reads as TGCGCCAGCAGCTTGGCCGGACAGGATGGCTACACCTTC. It is translated as CASSLAGQDGYTF.

This rearrangement joins TRBV7-2 to TRBJ1-1, with D perhaps TRBD1 (5 bases). The CDR3 contains 15 residues. V lost 1 base, J lost 3 bases, and 12 bases lay in between. Germline loops: CDR1 SGHTA, CDR2 FQGNSA. As DNA, the CDR3 is TGTGCCAGCAGCTTAGGGGAGGGAGGGGACACTGAAGCTTTCTTT. Protein sequence: CASSLGEGGDTEAFF.

Regarding this clone: Additional DNA sequences in this sample encode the identical CDR3. The chain employs TRBV9 and TRBJ2-7; 10 bases match TRBD1. The V gene end was trimmed by 7 bases and the J gene end by 2 bases; junction bases not matched to a gene: 3. Germline V gene data show CDR1 as SGDLS and CDR2 as YYNGEE. This CDR3 is 13 amino acids long. The CDR3 sequence: CASSGQGAYEQYF. The DNA for the CDR3 is TGTGCCAGCTCCGGACAGGGGGCCTACGAGCAGTACTTC.

This rearrangement joins TRBV14 to TRBJ2-7, with TRBD2 matching 9 bases. The length of the CDR3 is 18 residues. The V gene end was trimmed by 1 base and the J gene end by 5 bases; junction bases not matched to a gene: 15. Germline V CDR1 and CDR2: SGHDN, FVKESK. The CDR3 region is CASSQAHLWREGSDEQYF. CDR3 in DNA: TGTGCCAGCAGCCAAGCCCACTTATGGCGGGAGGGTTCGGACGAGCAGTACTTC.

The gene calls are TRBV19 and TRBJ1-5; D remains unclear. CDR1 is LNHDA, CDR2 SQIVND, per germline (reference sequence). The CDR3 is 15 amino acids. Trimming removed 7 bases at V and 1 base at J, with 14 bases between. For the CDR3, the DNA is TGTGCCAGTACCCCCCGAGCTGTGAGCAATCAGCCCCAGCATTTT. Its protein is CASTPRAVSNQPQHF.

The chain uses TRBV5-1 and TRBJ1-1, with D possibly matching TRBD1 (5 bases). The CDR3 runs to 17 residues. Per germline, CDR1 SGHRS and CDR2 YFSETQ. V was shortened by 0 bases and J by 0 bases, with 15 bases between the two germline ends. The CDR3 sequence: CASSLALRGGLNTEAFF. The CDR3 bases are TGCGCCAGCAGCTTGGCCTTGAGGGGAGGTCTGAACACTGAAGCTTTCTTT. The full variable domain, its missing parts supplied by reference TRBV5-1 and TRBJ1-1, is KAGVTQTPRYLIKTRGQQVTLSCSPISGHRSVSWYQQTPGQGLQFLFEYFSETQRNKGNFPGRFSGRQFSNSRSEMNVSTLELGDSALYLCASSLALRGGLNTEAFFGQGTRLTVV.

The rearrangement joins TRBV5-6 to TRBJ2-7; 8 bases line up with TRBD1. J lost 4 bases, V lost 2 bases, and 8 bases had no gene match. The V gene's germline CDR1 is SGHDT and CDR2 YYEEEE. This CDR3 is 15 amino acids long. The CDR3 loop is CASSFPGQGAYEQYF. The CDR3 nucleotides read TGTGCCAGCAGCTTTCCTGGCCAGGGGGCTTACGAGCAGTACTTC.

The chain has TRBV10-3 and TRBJ2-3; TRBD2 matches 10 bases. This CDR3 has 14 residues. Unmatched junction bases numbered 2, after V lost 4 bases and J lost 4 bases. The germline V gene has CDR1 ENHRY and CDR2 SYGVKD. The CDR3, as DNA: TGTGCCATCAGTGGGAGCGGGGGGGCAGATACGCAGTATTTT. The encoded protein is CAISGSGGADTQYF.